This T cell receptor beta chain derives from a study of T cells in Graves' hyperthyroidism and ophthalmopathy. Ophthalmopathy patients all had a Clinical Activity Score of at least 3, a NOSPECS grade of at least 4 and disease under 3 months old. This clonotype showed up many times. RNA transcripts gave rise to amplified TCR beta CDR3 regions. First-round RT-PCR with HTBI primers amplified the TCR CDR3 region. TCRdb processed the multiplex PCR reads anew with MiXCR; each CDR3 protein has one entry. The sample contains hundreds of thousands of distinct CDR3 sequences, over 12% of which appear only once. The germline V gene encodes CDR1 SGHAT and CDR2 FQNNGV. The CDR3 length is 15 residues. Trimming removed 4 bases from V and 4 bases from J; junction bases left unmatched: 4.

The sample taken for sequencing was blood. The chain links TRBV11-2 to TRBJ2-1; 10 nucleotides line up with TRBD1. The sequence was collected from a man aged 50-59 years with Graves' ophthalmopathy. This chain's CDR3 is CASSWTGGGYNEQFF. DNA for the CDR3: TGTGCCAGCAGCTGGACAGGGGGAGGGTACAATGAGCAGTTCTTC. The complete variable domain, with remaining parts taken from reference TRBV11-2 and TRBJ2-1, reads EAGVAQSPRYKIIEKRQSVAFWCNPISGHATLYWYQQILGQGPKLLIQFQNNGVVDDSQLPKDRFSAERLKGVDSTLKIQPAKLEDSAVYLCASSWTGGGYNEQFFGPGTRLTVL.